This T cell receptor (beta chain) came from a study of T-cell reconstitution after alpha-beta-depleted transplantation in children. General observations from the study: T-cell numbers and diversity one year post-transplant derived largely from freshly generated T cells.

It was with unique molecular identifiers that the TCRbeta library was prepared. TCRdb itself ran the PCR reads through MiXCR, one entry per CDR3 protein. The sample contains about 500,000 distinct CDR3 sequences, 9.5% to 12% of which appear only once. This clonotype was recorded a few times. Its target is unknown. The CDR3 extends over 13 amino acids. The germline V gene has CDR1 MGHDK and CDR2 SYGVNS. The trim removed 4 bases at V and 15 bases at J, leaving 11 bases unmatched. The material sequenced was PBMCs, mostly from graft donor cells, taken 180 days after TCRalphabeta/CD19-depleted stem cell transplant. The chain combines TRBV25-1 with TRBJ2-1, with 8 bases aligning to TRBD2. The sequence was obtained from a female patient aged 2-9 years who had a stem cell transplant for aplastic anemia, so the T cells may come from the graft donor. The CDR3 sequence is CASSAEREPSLFF. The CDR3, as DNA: TGTGCCAGCAGTGCGGAGCGGGAGCCATCGTTGTTCTTC.